The clone carrying this T cell receptor beta chain was seen a handful of times. Its antigen is still unknown. The sample originates from a study of beta chain features in type 1 diabetes. Study-wide results and caveats: Shortening that was moderate but significant affected the TCRB CDR3s of Type 1 diabetes patients in all four CD4+ subsets.

V was shortened by 1 base and J by 6 bases, with 21 bases between the two germline ends. Looked up from germline, CDR1 is KGHSH and CDR2 is LQKENI. The CDR3 has 17 residues. As every portion of the isolated RNA was reverse transcribed, the sequencing read expressed TCRB transcripts. Produced via immunoSEQ multiplex PCR; TCRdb's table is partial and in-frame only. The sample yields around 340,000 clones, 9.3% seen once. V and J are TRBV18 and TRBJ2-5; D assignment may be TRBD1 or TRBD2 (5 bases each). What was sequenced was central memory CD4+ T cells from blood. This clonotype originated in a man younger than 40 with type 1 diabetes. CDR3 nucleotide sequence: TGTGCCAGCTCACCACGCATTTCGAGCGGACAACCCCAGACCCAGTACTTC. Encoded protein: CASSPRISSGQPQTQYF. Looking up the rest from reference TRBV18 and TRBJ2-5 gives the full variable domain: NAGVMQNPRHLVRRRGQEARLRCSPMKGHSHVYWYRQLPEEGLKFMVYLQKENIIDESGMPKERFSAEFPKEGPSILRIQQVVRGDSAAYFCASSPRISSGQPQTQYFGPGTRLLVL.